Presented here are 21 T cell receptor beta chains from one specimen sequenced in a study of T cell responses to AZD1222 COVID-19 vaccine. The repertoire was sequenced with immunoSEQ multiplex PCR; TCRdb's copy has only in-frame clones and lacks some. The sample holds tens of thousands of clones; around nine tenths are singletons and the top ten take about 3.5%. The sample in question was peripheral blood, obtained 28 days after the second AZD1222 dose. The receptors derive from an adult who received the AZD1222 COVID-19 vaccine.

The gene calls are TRBV30 and TRBJ2-1, with D perhaps TRBD2 (6 bases). CDR3 length: 14 amino acids. V was trimmed by 5 bases and J by 6 bases, leaving 17 bases between them. Germline V gene data show CDR1 as GTSNPN and CDR2 as SVGIG (reference sequence). For the CDR3, the DNA is TGTGCCTGGTCGCCGGGACTGGCGTCCAATGAGCAGTTCTTC. It encodes CAWSPGLASNEQFF.

The chain carries TRBV19 and TRBJ1-5, with D perhaps matching TRBD1 (6 bases). V dropped 0 bases and J dropped 7 bases, with 19 bases sitting between them. CDR1 is LNHDA, CDR2 SQIVND, per germline (reference sequence). This CDR3 has 17 amino acids. CDR3 DNA sequence: TGTGCCAGTAGTATAGATCGGGCGAGGGGGGCGAGGCAGCCCCAGCATTTT. Translating it yields CASSIDRARGARQPQHF.

This chain joins TRBV12-5 and TRBJ1-1; D uncertain. The CDR3 is made up of 12 amino acids. Germline V gene lookup returns CDR1 LGHNT and CDR2 FRNRAP. With 0 bases removed from V and 6 bases from J, the gap between germline ends came to 5 bases. The DNA of the CDR3 is TGTGCTAGTGGTTTGGTACTAGCTGAAGCTTTCTTT. Protein product: CASGLVLAEAFF.

The rearrangement uses TRBV20-1 and TRBJ1-1, with D unresolved. Trimming stripped 4 bases from V and 4 bases from J, with 7 bases between. The germline CDR1 and CDR2 sequences are DFQATT and SNEGSKA (reference sequence). This CDR3 contains 11 residues. CDR3 region: CSATRATEAFF. In nucleotides, the CDR3 is TGCAGTGCTACGCGAGCCACTGAAGCTTTCTTT.

The CDR3 region has the DNA TGCGCCAGCAGGTTAGAGTCCGGGACACGGGGCGAGCAGTACTTC. Protein: CASRLESGTRGEQYF. The gene calls are TRBV5-1 and TRBJ2-7; D may be TRBD1 (6 bases). V was shortened by 5 bases and J by 6 bases, with 21 bases between the two germline ends. The CDR3 length is 15 residues. In germline, CDR1 is SGHRS, CDR2 YFSETQ.

This clone was counted a single time. V is TRBV5-4 and J is TRBJ1-2; D gene uncertain. The CDR3 extends over 13 amino acids. Germline values: CDR1 SGHNT, CDR2 YYREEE (reference sequence). V lost 0 bases and J 6 bases, leaving 9 bases between the germline ends. The CDR3 DNA reads as TGTGCCAGCAGCTTGGTCGCGTTCCATGGCTACACCTTC. Translating it yields CASSLVAFHGYTF.

The chain links TRBV6-2 or TRBV6-3 to TRBJ1-2; D might be TRBD1 (5 bases). This CDR3 comprises 14 residues. The germline V gene has CDR1 MNHEY and CDR2 SVGEGT. Trimming took off 0 bases at V and 6 bases at J, with 11 bases between the two ends. For the CDR3, the DNA is TGTGCCAGCAGTTACTCAAGACAGTCTCATGGCTACACCTTC. Protein sequence: CASSYSRQSHGYTF.

The chain uses TRBV5-1 and TRBJ1-2; D possibly corresponds to TRBD1 (5 bases). Between the trimmed V and J ends, which lost 2 bases and 4 bases, there was a span of 9 bases. The CDR3 runs 13 residues. The V gene's germline CDR1 is SGHRS and CDR2 YFSETQ. CDR3 DNA: TGCGCCAGCAGCTTACAGGAGGGCTATGGCTACACCTTC. Protein: CASSLQEGYGYTF.

This clone was counted once. The rearrangement uses TRBV7-7 and TRBJ2-7; 9 bases fit TRBD1. The CDR3 covers 14 residues. Germline assignment: CDR1 SSHAT and CDR2 FNYEAQ (reference sequence). V lost 6 bases, J lost 4 bases, and 7 bases stayed unmatched. The CDR3, as DNA: TGTGCCAGCAGTCCGGGACAGGGCCCTTACGAGCAGTACTTC. This sequence encodes CASSPGQGPYEQYF. The whole variable domain, filled in from reference TRBV7-7 and TRBJ2-7, reads GAGVSQSPRYKVTKRGQDVTLRCDPISSHATLYWYQQALGQGPEFLTYFNYEAQPDKSGLPSDRFSAERPEGSISTLTIQRTEQRDSAMYRCASSPGQGPYEQYFGPGTRLTVT.

This clone has just a few counts. The chain carries TRBV6-5 and TRBJ2-1; possible D gene TRBD2, 6 bases. Looked up from germline, CDR1 is MNHEY and CDR2 is SVGAGI. The CDR3 has 15 residues. Between the trimmed V and J ends, which lost 0 bases and 6 bases, there was a span of 12 bases. The DNA of the CDR3 is TGTGCCAGCAGTTACTCGGGGGGATTTGGCAATGAGCAGTTCTTC. It translates to CASSYSGGFGNEQFF.

V is TRBV27 and J is TRBJ1-2; D gene ambiguous. CDR3 length: 13 amino acids. Looked up from germline, CDR1 is MNHEY and CDR2 is SMNVEV (reference sequence). V was pared by 0 bases and J by 6 bases, with 8 bases between. Here the CDR3 reads CASSLSWGNGYTF. Here the CDR3 DNA reads TGTGCCAGCAGTTTATCGTGGGGAAATGGCTACACCTTC.

The chain is built from TRBV6-1 and TRBJ2-3; no reliable D call. CDR1 and CDR2 from the germline V gene are MNHNS and SASEGT. The CDR3 is 12 residues long. Trimming stripped 0 bases from V and 3 bases from J, with 1 base between. The CDR3 loop is CASSEATDTQYF. DNA for the CDR3: TGTGCCAGCAGTGAAGCTACAGATACGCAGTATTTT.

CDR3 loop: CASSIQGSYEQYF. The CDR3 DNA reads as TGTGCCAGTAGTATACAGGGATCCTACGAGCAGTACTTC. The genes are TRBV19 and TRBJ2-7; maybe TRBD1 (5 bases). This CDR3 region has 13 residues. The V and J ends lost 2 bases and 1 base respectively, with 6 bases between them. Per the germline V gene, CDR1 is LNHDA and CDR2 is SQIVND (reference sequence).

V and J are TRBV4-3 and TRBJ2-3, with D perhaps matching TRBD1 (5 bases). Per germline, CDR1 LGHNA and CDR2 YSLEER. Trimming cost V 6 bases and J 4 bases, with 11 bases left between them. CDR3 size: 13 residues. Written as DNA, the CDR3 is TGCGCCAGCAGTGTGGGGCAAGCAGATACGCAGTATTTT. This sequence encodes CASSVGQADTQYF.

The chain uses TRBV9 and TRBJ1-4, with 7 bases fitting TRBD1. CDR1 is SGDLS and CDR2 is YYNGEE in the germline V gene. V was clipped by 0 bases and J by 7 bases; unmatched bases: 9. The CDR3 covers 16 residues. CDR3 sequence: CASSVASAGGAEKLFF. DNA for the CDR3: TGTGCCAGCAGCGTAGCTTCGGCAGGGGGGGCTGAAAAACTGTTTTTT.

This chain connects TRBV9 to TRBJ2-5; the D is unclear. Germline V lookup: CDR1 SGDLS, CDR2 YYNGEE. The CDR3 sequence is 14 residues long. V was shortened by 7 bases and J by 5 bases, with 18 bases between the two germline ends. The CDR3: CASSPVEYVETQYF. The CDR3 DNA is TGTGCCAGCTCCCCGGTTGAGTACGTGGAGACCCAGTACTTC.

The chain links TRBV25-1 to TRBJ2-7; D ambiguous. V lost 1 base, J lost 7 bases, and 5 bases lay in between. The CDR3 runs 11 residues. The germline V gene encodes CDR1 MGHDK and CDR2 SYGVNS. The CDR3 DNA reads TGTGCCAGCAGTGAATCCTCTGAGCAGTACTTC. Its protein is CASSESSEQYF.

CDR3 nucleotide sequence: TGTGCCAGCAGCCAGGACAGGGGTAACGGGGAGCTGTTTTTT. This gives the protein CASSQDRGNGELFF. This chain links TRBV6-5 with TRBJ2-2, with TRBD1 matching 9 bases. This CDR3 has 14 amino acids. The V gene end was trimmed by 6 bases and the J gene end by 7 bases; junction bases not matched to a gene: 6. Germline V CDR1 and CDR2: MNHEY, SVGAGI.

The genes are TRBV6-6 and TRBJ1-6; D gene uncertain. Trimming removed 0 bases from V and 10 bases from J, with 16 bases in between. Germline V CDR1 and CDR2: MNHNY, SVGAGI (reference sequence). The CDR3 length is 16 residues. In nucleotides, the CDR3 is TGTGCCAGCAGTTACTCGGCGGACCTTGTCTTCTCACCCCTCCACTTT. Its protein is CASSYSADLVFSPLHF.

This chain joins TRBV9 and TRBJ2-3; 15 bases align to TRBD2. V lost 4 bases, J lost 2 bases, and 5 bases stayed unmatched. Germline CDR1 is SGDLS and CDR2 is YYNGEE. The CDR3 covers 17 residues. CDR3 DNA sequence: TGTGCCAGCAGCTCCCGGACTAGCGGGGGGGCCACAGATACGCAGTATTTT. Translating it yields CASSSRTSGGATDTQYF. The full variable domain, with the rest looked up from reference TRBV9 and TRBJ2-3, is DSGVTQTPKHLITATGQRVTLRCSPRSGDLSVYWYQQSLDQGLQFLIQYYNGEERAKGNILERFSAQQFPDLHSELNLSSLELGDSALYFCASSSRTSGGATDTQYFGPGTRLTVL.

This chain uses TRBV19 with TRBJ1-6; no definite D call. The CDR3 is made up of 16 amino acids. Germline assignment: CDR1 LNHDA and CDR2 SQIVND (reference sequence). V was cut by 2 bases and J by 3 bases, with 11 bases left in between. Here the CDR3 reads CASSISKDFYNSPLHF. CDR3 DNA: TGTGCCAGTAGTATATCCAAGGACTTCTATAATTCACCCCTCCACTTT.